These T cell receptor beta chains were read from a single sample in a study of T cells after yellow fever vaccination. TCRdb fed the 5' RACE reads into MiXCR, producing one record per CDR3 protein. The sample shows roughly 170,000 distinct CDR3 sequences, 7% to 10% of them seen only once. This specimen consisted of CD8+ T cells sorted from PBMCs, obtained 45 days after the yellow fever booster vaccination. Receptors were obtained from a man in his late teens or twenties who received the YFV17D yellow fever vaccine. Each CDR3 is given with its conserved first and last residue. D genes are given only for firm matches. A row's size may be missing; if present it is once, few, many or a size class.

abundance,v_gene,j_gene,d_gene,CDR3nt,CDR3aa
few,TRBV25-1,TRBJ2-3,-,TGTGCCAGCAGTGAATGGCCAGGTTTGACAGATACGCAGTATTTT,CASSEWPGLTDTQYF
many,TRBV5-1,TRBJ1-1,-,TGCGCCAGCAGCTTGAGTTATCCTAGTGAAGCTTTCTTT,CASSLSYPSEAFF
-,TRBV5-4,TRBJ2-6,-,TGTGCCAGCAGCCCTCACCCGTCTGGGGCCAACGTCCTGACTTTC,CASSPHPSGANVLTF
few,TRBV9,TRBJ2-7,-,TGTGCCAGCAGCGTAGGGCCAGGGACCGAGCAGTACTTC,CASSVGPGTEQYF
few,TRBV7-9,TRBJ1-2,TRBD1,TGTGCCAGCAGCCCAAGACAGGGAGCCGGCTATGGCTACACCTTC,CASSPRQGAGYGYTF
few,TRBV28,TRBJ1-5,-,TGTGCCAGCAATGGGGACAGCAATCAGCCCCAGCATTTT,CASNGDSNQPQHF
many,TRBV4-2,TRBJ2-7,TRBD1,TGTGCCAGCAGCCAAGAGTGGGGGACAGAGGGGCTCGAGCAGTACTTC,CASSQEWGTEGLEQYF
many,TRBV4-2,TRBJ2-7,TRBD2,TGTGCCAGCAGCCCCCTAACTAGCGGGGGGTACGAGCAGTACTTC,CASSPLTSGGYEQYF
few,TRBV4-2,TRBJ1-2,-,TGTGCCAGCAGCCAAGGAGGTGTGGTTGGCTACACCTTC,CASSQGGVVGYTF
-,TRBV4-3,TRBJ2-1,-,TGCGCCAGCAGCCAAGTTCAAGCCTACAATGAGCAGTTCTTC,CASSQVQAYNEQFF
few,TRBV20-1,TRBJ2-5,TRBD2,TGCAGTGCAGCATCTAGCGGAGGAGAGACCCAGTACTTC,CSAASSGGETQYF
many,TRBV6-2/TRBV6-3,TRBJ2-3,-,TGTGCCAGCAGCCTGGGGGCAGGGCCAGCTGATACGCAGTATTTT,CASSLGAGPADTQYF
few,TRBV4-1,TRBJ1-1,-,TGCGCCAGCAGCCTCATATGGGACATGAACACTGAAGCTTTCTTT,CASSLIWDMNTEAFF
few,TRBV5-5,TRBJ2-1,TRBD1,TGTGCCAGCAGCTTGGCTAGGGACAGGGGTTACAATGAGCAGTTCTTC,CASSLARDRGYNEQFF
many,TRBV18,TRBJ2-1,TRBD2,TGTGCCAGCTCACCACCTGCCCCGGGGGGGGCTAGGAATGAGCAGTTCTTC,CASSPPAPGGARNEQFF
-,TRBV5-1,TRBJ2-2,TRBD1,TGCGCCAGCAGCTCCGCCCGGACAGGATTGAACACCGGGGAGCTGTTTTTT,CASSSARTGLNTGELFF
-,TRBV30,TRBJ2-2,TRBD1,TGTGCCTGGAGTGTAGGGACAGGGCGCACCGGGGAGCTGTTTTTT,CAWSVGTGRTGELFF
few,TRBV19,TRBJ1-1,TRBD1,TGTGCCAGTAGTGGGGTGAAGGGGGCGGAGGACACTGAAGCTTTCTTT,CASSGVKGAEDTEAFF
-,TRBV25-1,TRBJ1-1,-,TGTGCCAGCAGTGAACTAGGGAAAGATAACACTGAAGCTTTCTTT,CASSELGKDNTEAFF
-,TRBV20-1,TRBJ2-3,TRBD2,TGCAGTGCTAGAGATTTAGCGGGGGCCACAGATACGCAGTATTTT,CSARDLAGATDTQYF
-,TRBV12-5,TRBJ2-2,TRBD1,TGTGCTAGTGGCGGGGACAGGGGCGACACCGGGGAGCTGTTTTTT,CASGGDRGDTGELFF
-,TRBV12-3/TRBV12-4,TRBJ2-2,-,TGTGCCAGCACCCGGCCCCCGCCCGACACCGGGGAGCTGTTTTTT,CASTRPPPDTGELFF
few,TRBV27,TRBJ1-6,-,TGTGCCAGCAGTTTTAGTAGAGGCGGGTCACCCCTCCACTTT,CASSFSRGGSPLHF
few,TRBV7-9,TRBJ2-2,-,TGTGCCAGCAGCTCACAACAGATGGGGGCCGGGGAGCTGTTTTTT,CASSSQQMGAGELFF
-,TRBV4-1,TRBJ1-5,-,TGCGCCAGCAGCCAAGATAACGGTGGTAATCAGCCCCAGCATTTT,CASSQDNGGNQPQHF
-,TRBV12-3/TRBV12-4,TRBJ1-4,-,TGTGCCAGCAGTCGGGACGGTGAAAAACTGTTTTTT,CASSRDGEKLFF
many,TRBV7-6,TRBJ1-1,TRBD1,TGTGCCAGCAGCGGGGGGGACAGGGTTTACACTGAAGCTTTCTTT,CASSGGDRVYTEAFF
-,TRBV15,TRBJ2-2,TRBD1,TGTGCCACCAGCACTTGGGAGAACAGGGGTTCCACCGGGGAGCTGTTTTTT,CATSTWENRGSTGELFF